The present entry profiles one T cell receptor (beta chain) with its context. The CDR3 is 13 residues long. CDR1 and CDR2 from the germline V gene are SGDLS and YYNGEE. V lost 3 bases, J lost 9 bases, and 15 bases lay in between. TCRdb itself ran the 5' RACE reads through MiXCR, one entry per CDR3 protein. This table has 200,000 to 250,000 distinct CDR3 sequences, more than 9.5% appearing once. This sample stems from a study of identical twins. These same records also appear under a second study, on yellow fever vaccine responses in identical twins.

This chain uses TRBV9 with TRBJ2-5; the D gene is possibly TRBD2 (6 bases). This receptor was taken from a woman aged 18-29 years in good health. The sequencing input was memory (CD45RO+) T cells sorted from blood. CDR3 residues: CASSESTEGAQYF. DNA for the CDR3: TGTGCCAGCAGCGAGTCGACGGAGGGAGCCCAGTACTTC.